Listed here is a single T cell receptor (beta chain). It was with a sample-barcoded 5' primer and a J-beta primer mix that a second PCR of roughly 7 to 12 cycles was run. Template switching added a 12-random-nucleotide identifier to every cDNA molecule. Researchers report that each sample yielded at least 2.5 million CDR3-containing paired-end reads. TCRdb reanalysed the 5' RACE reads using MiXCR and keeps one entry per CDR3 protein. Among some 1.8 million distinct CDR3 sequences listed, about two fifths were seen once. This sample is part of a study of blood T cells in healthy people across ages. The sequence came from a human donor in good health. The material sequenced was blood.

CDR3 nucleotides: TGCAGTGCTAGCAGGGCTAACTATGGCTACACCTTC. This gives the protein CSASRANYGYTF. This chain connects TRBV20-1 to TRBJ1-2, with D possibly being TRBD1 (5 bases). V was pared by 3 bases and J by 0 bases, with 5 bases between. The CDR3 runs 12 residues. The germline gives CDR1 DFQATT, CDR2 SNEGSKA (reference sequence).